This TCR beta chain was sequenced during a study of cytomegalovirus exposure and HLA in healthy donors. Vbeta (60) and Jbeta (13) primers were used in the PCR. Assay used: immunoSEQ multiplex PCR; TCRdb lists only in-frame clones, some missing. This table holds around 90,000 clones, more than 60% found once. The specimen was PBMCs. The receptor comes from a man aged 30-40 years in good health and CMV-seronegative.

In DNA, the CDR3 is TGTGCCAGCAGCTTAGGAGCCCCCGGAGGCTCCTATAATTCACCCCTCCACTTT. It is translated as CASSLGAPGGSYNSPLHF. The V gene is TRBV7-6, the J gene TRBJ1-6; D not certain. V lost 1 base, J lost 0 bases, and 13 bases lay in between. Germline V gene sequence: CDR1 SGHVS, CDR2 FNYEAQ. This CDR3 has 18 residues.